The 25 T cell receptor beta chains listed next were all sequenced from one sample in a study of T cells in Graves' hyperthyroidism and ophthalmopathy. Researchers amplified the TCR beta CDR3 regions from RNA transcripts. In the first-round RT-PCR of the TCR CDR3, the HTBI primer set was used. TCRdb re-derived calls from the multiplex PCR reads in MiXCR, one entry per CDR3 protein. The data hold roughly 800,000 distinct CDR3 sequences, with roughly 40% observed a single time. Sequenced material: blood. These receptors originate from a man younger than 35 with Graves' hyperthyroidism.

On this clonotype itself: The germline gene is not matched at one end of the junction; a read error may be the cause. V and J are TRBV10-3 and TRBJ1-5, with TRBD1 matching 8 bases. Germline V gene lookup returns CDR1 ENHRY and CDR2 SYGVKD. The CDR3 loop spans 17 amino acids. This CDR3 is CASRPLIQGEINRPQHF. CDR3 nucleotide sequence: TGTGCCAGCAGACCTCTTATACAGGGGGAGATAAATCGGCCCCAGCATTTT.

This clonotype came up a few times. The J gene is TRBJ1-3, the V gene TRBV7-2; no definite D call. The CDR3 is made up of 14 amino acids. Trimming removed 6 bases from V and 3 bases from J, with 12 bases in between. CDR1 and CDR2 (germline): SGHTA, FQGNSA. This CDR3 reads CASRAAGYGNTIYF. The DNA of the CDR3 is TGTGCCAGCAGGGCCGCGGGATATGGAAACACCATATATTTT.

The chain joins TRBV7-9 to TRBJ2-7; the D gene is possibly TRBD1 (6 bases). The germline CDR1 and CDR2 sequences are SEHNR and FQNEAQ (reference sequence). This CDR3 spans 13 amino acids. Trimming left V 6 bases short and J 4 bases short, with 13 bases between. CDR3: CASSFRQGYEQYF. In DNA, the CDR3 is TGTGCCAGCAGTTTTCGGCAGGGGTACGAGCAGTACTTC. The entire variable domain, with the rest obtained from reference TRBV7-9 and TRBJ2-7, is as follows: DTGVSQNPRHKITKRGQNVTFRCDPISEHNRLYWYRQTLGQGPEFLTYFQNEAQLEKSRLLSDRFSAERPKGSFSTLEIQRTEQGDSAMYLCASSFRQGYEQYFGPGTRLTVT.

This sequence joins TRBV29-1 and TRBJ2-7; weak D call: TRBD2 (5 bases). The CDR3 loop spans 12 amino acids. The germline V and J ends were trimmed by 5 bases and 7 bases, with 15 bases remaining between them. The germline V gene has CDR1 SQVTM and CDR2 ANQGSEA. Here the CDR3 reads CSVKTGWREQYF. CDR3 coding DNA: TGCAGCGTTAAAACGGGTTGGAGGGAGCAGTACTTC.

This clonotype was seen many times. V usage is TRBV19 and J usage is TRBJ1-2; D is uncertain. This CDR3 spans 12 amino acids. The germline CDR1 and CDR2 sequences are LNHDA and SQIVND (reference sequence). V lost 5 bases and J 7 bases, leaving 11 bases between the germline ends. CDR3 DNA: TGTGCCAGTAGTCCCATGGAGTTTGGCTACACCTTC. Protein: CASSPMEFGYTF.

The sample holds many counts of this clonotype. V is TRBV25-1 and J is TRBJ1-1; 9 bases are shared with TRBD1. V lost 0 bases to trimming and J lost 3 bases; unmatched junction nucleotides: 8. The CDR3 sequence is 17 residues long. Germline-derived CDR1 and CDR2 are MGHDK and SYGVNS. The CDR3 DNA is TGTGCCAGCAGTGAATATTGGGCGGGACAGGGTCACACTGAAGCTTTCTTT. Amino acid sequence: CASSEYWAGQGHTEAFF.

Only a few counts were recorded for this clonotype. The J gene is TRBJ2-2, the V gene TRBV19; D gene ambiguous. This CDR3 has 18 amino acids. The germline V gene encodes CDR1 LNHDA and CDR2 SQIVND (reference sequence). Trimming left V 2 bases short and J 0 bases short, with 16 bases between. This chain's CDR3 is CASSIRRLTPANTGELFF. For the CDR3, the DNA is TGTGCCAGTAGTATAAGGCGGCTTACCCCCGCGAACACCGGGGAGCTGTTTTTT.

This chain uses TRBV7-2 with TRBJ1-5, with D possibly matching TRBD1 (5 bases). CDR1 SGHTA and CDR2 FQGNSA come from the germline V gene. V lost 3 bases to trimming and J lost 10 bases, with 16 bases between them. The CDR3 runs to 14 residues. This CDR3 reads CASSLAQGELPQHF. The CDR3, as DNA: TGTGCCAGCAGCTTGGCCCAAGGGGAACTCCCCCAGCATTTT.

This clonotype came up a few times. This chain links TRBV5-1 with TRBJ2-7, with TRBD2 matching 9 bases. The V segment lost 0 bases and the J segment 6 bases; nucleotides outside the gene matches: 10. This CDR3 has 16 amino acids. CDR1 SGHRS and CDR2 YFSETQ come from the germline V gene. CDR3 in DNA: TGCGCCAGCAGCTTGGTAGGCGGGGGGGCCTCCCGCGAGCAGTACTTC. Translation gives CASSLVGGGASREQYF. The variable domain in full, completed from reference TRBV5-1 and TRBJ2-7, reads KAGVTQTPRYLIKTRGQQVTLSCSPISGHRSVSWYQQTPGQGLQFLFEYFSETQRNKGNFPGRFSGRQFSNSRSEMNVSTLELGDSALYLCASSLVGGGASREQYFGPGTRLTVT.

V gene TRBV5-5 combines with J gene TRBJ1-1; tentative D call: TRBD1 (6 bases). Germline-derived CDR1 and CDR2 are SGHKS and YYEKEE (reference sequence). The CDR3 covers 15 residues. V lost 5 bases and J 0 bases, leaving 14 bases between the germline ends. CDR3 loop: CASRGWGGMNTEAFF. The DNA of the CDR3 is TGTGCCAGCAGAGGGTGGGGGGGCATGAACACTGAAGCTTTCTTT.

This clonotype was picked up many times. The rearrangement links TRBV7-9 to TRBJ1-2, with no clear D. Looked up from germline, CDR1 is SEHNR and CDR2 is FQNEAQ (reference sequence). V gave up 1 base and J gave up 7 bases, with 7 bases separating them. This CDR3 contains 12 residues. The CDR3 bases are TGTGCCAGCAGCTTAGTCGTGGTTGGCTACACCTTC. This sequence encodes CASSLVVVGYTF.

This clonotype was picked up a small number of times. The chain has TRBV11-2 and TRBJ2-7, with TRBD1 identical over 7 bases. Germline trimming cut 4 bases from V and 6 bases from J; bases unmatched to any gene: 6. CDR1 is SGHAT and CDR2 is FQNNGV in the germline V gene. The CDR3 is 13 residues long. CDR3 amino acids: CASSSDRAAEQYF. The CDR3 DNA sequence: TGTGCCAGCAGCTCCGACAGGGCGGCCGAGCAGTACTTC.

This clonotype was picked up many times. The chain's CDR3 is CSARTGANSGANVLTF. DNA of the CDR3: TGCAGCGCCAGGACAGGGGCTAACTCTGGGGCCAACGTCCTGACTTTC. The J gene is TRBJ2-6, the V gene TRBV29-1; 9 positions agree with TRBD1. Germline V gene sequence: CDR1 SQVTM, CDR2 ANQGSEA. Trimming cost V 7 bases and J 0 bases; bases outside gene matches: 7. This CDR3 is 16 amino acids long.

The sample holds a few counts of this clonotype. This chain uses TRBV14 with TRBJ2-7; D remains unclear. Germline V gives CDR1 SGHDN, CDR2 FVKESK. This CDR3 is built from 16 residues. V shed 6 bases and J shed 0 bases, with 18 bases lying between them. For the CDR3, the DNA is TGTGCCAGCAGTCGCACAATGGCCAAGAGCTCCTACGAGCAGTACTTC. Its translation: CASSRTMAKSSYEQYF.

The rearrangement joins TRBV5-1 to TRBJ2-2; no clear D gene. There are 14 residues in the CDR3. Trimming pared 5 bases from V and 2 bases from J, leaving 10 bases between. Germline lookup yields CDR1 SGHRS and CDR2 YFSETQ. The CDR3 nucleotides are TGCGCCAGCAGGGAACCCTTCAACACCGGGGAGCTGTTTTTT. Translating it yields CASREPFNTGELFF.

Comment on this clonotype: The final CDR3 position lacks the conserved phenylalanine or tryptophan, pointing to a likely read error. The gene calls are TRBV20-1 and TRBJ2-7, with 11 bases aligning to TRBD2. Germline V gene sequence: CDR1 DFQATT, CDR2 SNEGSKA (reference sequence). There are 14 residues in the CDR3. V was clipped by 6 bases and J by 6 bases; unmatched bases: 10. The CDR3 coding sequence is TGCAGTGCCCAGTACGGGACTAGCGGACGCGAGCAGTACCTC. Translation gives CSAQYGTSGREQYL.

This clonotype appeared a few times. The V call is TRBV20-1, the J call TRBJ2-7, with 7 bases identical to TRBD2. Germline trimming cut 5 bases from V and 6 bases from J; bases unmatched to any gene: 7. Germline CDR1 and CDR2: DFQATT and SNEGSKA (reference sequence). This CDR3 has 12 amino acids. The CDR3 region is CSAGREWGEQYF. CDR3 sequence (DNA): TGCAGTGCTGGGCGGGAGTGGGGCGAGCAGTACTTC.

V is TRBV7-2 and J is TRBJ1-3; 8 bases are a match to TRBD1. Germline values: CDR1 SGHTA, CDR2 FQGNSA. V shed 1 base and J 0 bases; nucleotides not matched to a gene: 8. CDR3 size: 18 residues. In nucleotides, the CDR3 is TGTGCCAGCAGCTTAGAAGGCAGGGGGCCCCTCTCTGGAAACACCATATATTTT. Amino acids: CASSLEGRGPLSGNTIYF.

This rearrangement joins TRBV5-6 to TRBJ1-2, with D unresolved. V lost 6 bases to trimming and J lost 4 bases, with 19 bases between them. Germline CDR1 reads SGHDT; CDR2 reads YYEEEE. This CDR3 region has 15 residues. The CDR3 DNA follows: TGTGCCAGCAAAAACATGGGGTTGGAGACCTATGGCTACACCTTC. Amino acid sequence: CASKNMGLETYGYTF. Filled out from reference TRBV5-6 and TRBJ1-2, the complete variable domain reads DAGVTQSPTHLIKTRGQQVTLRCSPKSGHDTVSWYQQALGQGPQFIFQYYEEEERQRGNFPDRFSGHQFPNYSSELNVNALLLGDSALYLCASKNMGLETYGYTFGSGTRLTVV.

The rearrangement uses TRBV4-1 and TRBJ1-2, with a possible D match to TRBD1 (6 bases). Germline V gene lookup returns CDR1 MGHRA and CDR2 YSYEKL. The CDR3 sequence is 14 residues long. Trimming removed 4 bases at V and 8 bases at J, with 17 bases between. The CDR3 DNA reads TGCGCCAGCAGCCGGTTGGACAGTTCACGGGGCTACACCTTC. It specifies CASSRLDSSRGYTF.

V and J are TRBV29-1 and TRBJ2-2; D assignment may be TRBD1 or TRBD2 (6 bases each). The CDR3 is made up of 13 amino acids. Germline values: CDR1 SQVTM, CDR2 ANQGSEA. V was clipped by 6 bases and J by 3 bases, with 11 bases between them. This CDR3 is CSVFGGHTGELFF. The CDR3 DNA is TGCAGCGTGTTTGGGGGGCACACCGGGGAGCTGTTTTTT.

V is TRBV13 and J is TRBJ1-1; a weak D match, TRBD1 (5 bases). In germline, CDR1 is PRHDT, CDR2 FYEKMQ (reference sequence). The V end was cut by 4 bases, the J end by 3 bases, with 9 bases between. This CDR3 is built from 13 residues. The DNA for the CDR3 is TGTGCCAGCAGCTGGGGACCCTACACTGAAGCTTTCTTT. Translating gives CASSWGPYTEAFF.

The rearrangement links TRBV5-1 to TRBJ1-6, with 10 bases identical to TRBD1. This CDR3 contains 18 residues. Trimming at V came to 4 bases and at J to 1 base, leaving 8 bases not matched to a gene. The germline V gene encodes CDR1 SGHRS and CDR2 YFSETQ. CDR3 region: CASSHPRDRGSYNSPLHF. DNA for the CDR3: TGCGCCAGCAGCCACCCCAGGGACAGGGGATCCTATAATTCACCCCTCCACTTT.

This clonotype came up many times. The chain carries TRBV29-1 and TRBJ1-1; D unclear. Per germline, CDR1 SQVTM and CDR2 ANQGSEA. CDR3 size: 11 residues. V was shortened by 2 bases and J by 3 bases, with 4 bases between the two germline ends. The CDR3, as DNA: TGCAGCGTTGAAAAATACACTGAAGCTTTCTTT. Its protein product is CSVEKYTEAFF.

V usage is TRBV20-1 and J usage is TRBJ1-4, with D tentatively TRBD1 (6 bases). V lost 0 bases and J lost 8, with 10 bases in between. Germline V lookup: CDR1 DFQATT, CDR2 SNEGSKA (reference sequence). This CDR3 spans 13 amino acids. The DNA for the CDR3 is TGCAGTGCTAGAGAGGGGGCGGACGAAAAACTGTTTTTT. Its translation: CSAREGADEKLFF.